This T cell receptor beta chain emerged from a study of blood T cells in healthy people across ages. Whole-study results and caveats: The fall in TCR beta diversity per million T cells was roughly linear with age.

Sample donors were healthy Caucasian individuals that came from Russia, aged roughly 6 to 95. This clonotype was seen once. Its antigen remains unknown. Combining a sample-barcoded 5' primer with a J-beta primer mix, a second PCR ran for roughly 7 to 11 cycles. TCRdb recomputed calls from the 5' RACE reads with MiXCR, one row per CDR3 protein. The sample contains approximately 800,000 distinct CDR3 sequences, 25% of which appear only once. With 6 bases removed from V and 1 base from J, the gap between germline ends came to 12 bases. The CDR3 consists of 14 residues. The sample also formed part of further work on T cells of mothers and their children. That report notes: Compared with unrelated pairs, related mother-child pairs had slightly higher, non-significant overlap.

This TCR was recovered from a boy aged 5-17 years in good health. Sequencing was performed on blood. The chain joins TRBV12-3 or TRBV12-4 to TRBJ1-2; D possibly corresponds to TRBD1 (6 bases). The CDR3 loop is CASRETQGNYGYTF. In nucleotides, the CDR3 is TGTGCCAGCAGGGAAACACAGGGTAACTATGGCTACACCTTC.